Listed here are 28 T cell receptor beta chains from one sample, sequenced in a study of identical twins. TCRdb reprocessed the 5' RACE reads with MiXCR, giving one entry per CDR3 protein. The table shows roughly 1,500,000 distinct CDR3 sequences, with around a third occurring only once. The sample was cord blood. These TCRs come from a newborn girl in good health.

The chain links TRBV7-2 to TRBJ2-1; D is perhaps TRBD2 (5 bases). In germline, CDR1 is SGHTA, CDR2 FQGNSA. Between the trimmed V and J ends, which lost 5 bases and 4 bases, there was a span of 9 bases. The CDR3 spans 13 residues. The DNA of the CDR3 is TGTGCCAGCAGCATCCGGAGGTACAATGAGCAGTTCTTC. Its protein product is CASSIRRYNEQFF.

For this clonotype: A read error may explain this, as a much larger clone is one base away. This chain links TRBV4-2 with TRBJ1-2; D gene unclear. The V end lost 0 bases, the J end lost 6 bases, and 11 bases lay between the germline ends. Germline V gives CDR1 LGHNA, CDR2 YNFKEQ. The CDR3 sequence is 14 residues long. Here the CDR3 reads CASSQDRYNHGYTF. The CDR3 nucleotides read TGTGCCAGCAGCCAAGATCGGTACAACCATGGCTACACCTTC.

This clonotype was counted only a few times. The chain carries TRBV5-1 and TRBJ2-7; TRBD1 might be the D (6 bases). Trimming removed 3 bases at V and 3 bases at J, with 13 bases between. The CDR3 contains 14 residues. CDR1 is SGHRS and CDR2 is YFSETQ in the germline V gene. The CDR3 region is CASSSGQGYYEQYF. The CDR3 DNA sequence: TGCGCCAGCAGCTCGGGACAAGGCTACTACGAGCAGTACTTC.

The chain uses TRBV4-2 and TRBJ1-2, with a tentative D call TRBD1 (5 bases). Germline loops: CDR1 LGHNA, CDR2 YNFKEQ. V was shortened by 6 bases and J by 4 bases, with 15 bases between the two germline ends. The length of the CDR3 is 14 residues. CDR3 sequence reads: CASRRMGTLYGYTF. DNA for the CDR3: TGTGCCAGCAGACGAATGGGGACTCTCTATGGCTACACCTTC.

In this sample, this clonotype turned up a few times. The chain combines TRBV4-2 with TRBJ2-1; D not resolved. Between the trimmed V and J ends, which lost 1 base and 0 bases, there was a span of 13 bases. Looked up from germline, CDR1 is LGHNA and CDR2 is YNFKEQ. The CDR3 extends over 17 amino acids. CDR3 loop: CASSQAIYYSSYNEQFF. The CDR3 DNA follows: TGTGCCAGCAGCCAAGCTATATATTATAGCTCCTACAATGAGCAGTTCTTC.

The chain combines TRBV6-1 with TRBJ1-3; D is possibly TRBD1 (5 bases). V dropped 2 bases and J dropped 2 bases, with 13 bases sitting between them. The CDR3 sequence is 16 residues long. Germline V gives CDR1 MNHNS, CDR2 SASEGT. CDR3 in DNA: TGTGCCAGCAGTGAATTTGGGCGGGGACCTGGAAACACCATATATTTT. This codes for CASSEFGRGPGNTIYF.

This clonotype has ten or more counts. This chain links TRBV29-1 with TRBJ2-3, with 12 bases lining up with TRBD2. In germline, CDR1 is SQVTM, CDR2 ANQGSEA. With 6 bases clipped from V and 1 base from J, the junction kept 5 bases outside the gene matches. This CDR3 has 15 amino acids. The CDR3 is CSVPGLAGRTDTQYF. The CDR3 DNA sequence: TGCAGCGTCCCCGGACTAGCGGGACGCACAGATACGCAGTATTTT.

This clonotype has a handful of counts. The chain combines TRBV27 with TRBJ2-7; a weak D match, TRBD1 (6 bases). The CDR3 covers 15 residues. The V end lost 5 bases, the J end lost 5 bases, and 19 bases lay between the germline ends. Germline CDR1 and CDR2: MNHEY and SMNVEV (reference sequence). The CDR3 DNA reads as TGTGCCAGCAGTACTCTCTGGTACAGGGTACACGAGCAGTACTTC. Protein product: CASSTLWYRVHEQYF.

The chain recombines TRBV12-3 or TRBV12-4 with TRBJ2-1; 11 nucleotides match TRBD2. After removal of 5 bases from V and 0 bases from J, the junction contained 3 bases not matched to a gene. The CDR3 is 16 residues long. The CDR3 DNA sequence: TGTGCCAGCAGTCTTAGCGGGAGGGTCTCCTACAATGAGCAGTTCTTC. It translates to CASSLSGRVSYNEQFF.

This clonotype has more than one count but fewer than ten. This chain connects TRBV12-3 or TRBV12-4 to TRBJ2-5; the D gene is possibly TRBD2 (7 bases). V lost 3 bases and J 11 bases, leaving 19 bases between the germline ends. This CDR3 has 14 residues. The CDR3: CASSLRWGGNEQYF. The CDR3 DNA follows: TGTGCCAGCAGTTTGCGTTGGGGGGGCAATGAGCAGTACTTC.

The table lists this clonotype with a few counts. The J gene is TRBJ1-4, the V gene TRBV20-1, with TRBD1 identical over 7 bases. This CDR3 region has 15 residues. CDR1 is DFQATT and CDR2 is SNEGSKA in the germline V gene (reference sequence). J was trimmed by 1 base and V by 0 bases; bases with no gene match: 2. CDR3 loop: CSARDRGVTNEKLFF. The CDR3 DNA is TGCAGTGCTAGAGACAGGGGGGTAACTAATGAAAAACTGTTTTTT.

The chain carries TRBV20-1 and TRBJ2-7; 8 bases align to TRBD2. The CDR3 loop spans 14 amino acids. Trimming removed 5 bases from V and 0 bases from J; junction bases left unmatched: 6. CDR1 is DFQATT and CDR2 is SNEGSKA in the germline V gene (reference sequence). CDR3: CSAAPGGSSYEQYF. The CDR3, as DNA: TGCAGTGCTGCCCCGGGGGGGAGCTCCTACGAGCAGTACTTC.

The CDR3 is CAITWTSGGRDIQYF. The CDR3 DNA sequence: TGTGCCATAACGTGGACTAGCGGGGGCCGGGACATTCAGTACTTC. The rearrangement links TRBV2 to TRBJ2-4; the match to TRBD2 covers 13 bases. V lost 10 bases to trimming and J lost 8 bases; unmatched junction nucleotides: 11. Germline V lookup: CDR1 SNHLY, CDR2 FYNNEI. The CDR3 contains 15 residues.

V and J are TRBV4-1 and TRBJ2-1; the match to TRBD2 covers 7 bases. Germline values: CDR1 MGHRA, CDR2 YSYEKL. The CDR3 has 15 residues. V gave up 6 bases and J gave up 4 bases; unmatched junction bases: 9. The CDR3 here is CASRPPAGTYNEQFF. In DNA form, the CDR3 reads TGCGCCAGCAGGCCACCAGCGGGAACTTACAATGAGCAGTTCTTC.

A note on this clonotype: A much larger clone lies one base from this, so it may be a read error. The rearrangement uses TRBV29-1 and TRBJ2-7; 9 positions agree with TRBD2. CDR3 length equals 13 residues. The germline V gene has CDR1 SQVTM and CDR2 ANQGSEA. V shed 6 bases, J shed 2 bases, and the junction held 5 bases outside the gene matches. CDR3 residues: CSVSSGRTYEQYF. In DNA, the CDR3 is TGCAGCGTGAGTAGCGGGAGAACCTACGAGCAGTACTTC.

This clonotype showed up just a few times. The chain employs TRBV2 and TRBJ2-4; 7 positions match TRBD1. V lost 6 bases and J lost 4; bases outside the gene matches: 6. Germline assignment: CDR1 SNHLY and CDR2 FYNNEI. The CDR3 sequence is 14 residues long. The CDR3 DNA reads as TGTGCCAGCAGGGAGACAGGGACAAAAAACATTCAGTACTTC. It yields the protein CASRETGTKNIQYF.

This clonotype was seen at least ten times. V usage is TRBV10-3 and J usage is TRBJ2-7, with 7 positions matching TRBD1. CDR1 ENHRY and CDR2 SYGVKD come from the germline V gene. CDR3 size: 13 residues. The ends lost 7 bases at V and 3 bases at J; junction bases unmatched: 6. CDR3 protein: CAIKQDRFYEQYF. The CDR3 coding sequence is TGTGCCATCAAACAGGACAGGTTCTACGAGCAGTACTTC.

This clonotype showed up just a few times. CDR3 bases: TGCGCCAGCAGCGCGAAGACATATTCCTACGAGCAGTACTTC. Translating it yields CASSAKTYSYEQYF. The V call is TRBV5-1, the J call TRBJ2-7; D unresolved. The germline V gene has CDR1 SGHRS and CDR2 YFSETQ. V was clipped by 4 bases and J by 1 base, with 12 bases between them. The CDR3 length is 14 residues.

This clonotype has just a few counts. The V and J genes are TRBV20-1 and TRBJ2-3; D is possibly TRBD1 (5 bases). V was shortened by 0 bases and J by 4 bases, with 11 bases between the two germline ends. Germline V gives CDR1 DFQATT, CDR2 SNEGSKA (reference sequence). This CDR3 region has 14 residues. The CDR3: CSAREGARSDTQYF. The CDR3 region has the DNA TGCAGTGCTAGAGAAGGGGCCCGATCAGATACGCAGTATTTT.

This clonotype was counted a single time. The V gene is TRBV4-1, the J gene TRBJ2-3; D unresolved. CDR1 MGHRA and CDR2 YSYEKL come from the germline V gene. V lost 2 bases to trimming and J lost 1 base, with 13 bases between them. The CDR3 has 16 residues. The CDR3 protein is CASSQLSSPGTDTQYF. The CDR3, as DNA: TGCGCCAGCAGCCAACTTAGCTCCCCGGGCACAGATACGCAGTATTTT.

The chain recombines TRBV28 with TRBJ2-3; D is unclear. This CDR3 has 16 amino acids. V gave up 1 base and J gave up 0 bases, with 11 bases separating them. CDR1 MDHEN and CDR2 SYDVKM come from the germline V gene. This CDR3 is CASSLSVSSSTDTQYF. CDR3 nucleotides: TGTGCCAGCAGTTTATCGGTATCCAGCAGCACAGATACGCAGTATTTT.

The genes are TRBV4-2 and TRBJ1-1; the match to TRBD1 covers 7 bases. Per germline, CDR1 LGHNA and CDR2 YNFKEQ. This CDR3 contains 16 residues. J was trimmed by 7 bases and V by 4 bases; bases with no gene match: 15. For the CDR3, the DNA is TGTGCCAGCAGCCCCCGAGACAGGGACCATAGTGGTGAAGCTTTCTTT. Translated: CASSPRDRDHSGEAFF.

This clonotype was found a few times. The chain links TRBV28 to TRBJ2-7; D possibly corresponds to TRBD1 (6 bases). V was shortened by 4 bases and J by 3 bases, with 13 bases between the two germline ends. Germline assignment: CDR1 MDHEN and CDR2 SYDVKM. The CDR3 loop spans 14 amino acids. The CDR3 sequence: CASSSPDRNYEQYF. In DNA form, the CDR3 reads TGTGCCAGCAGTTCCCCGGACAGAAACTACGAGCAGTACTTC.

In its sample, this clonotype was seen a few times. The V and J genes are TRBV28 and TRBJ2-1; TRBD2 agrees at 12 bases. The CDR3 runs 13 residues. J gave up 8 bases and V 8 bases, and 4 bases lay outside the gene matches. Per germline, CDR1 MDHEN and CDR2 SYDVKM. The CDR3 spells CASGLAGIYEQFF. For the CDR3, the DNA is TGTGCCAGCGGACTAGCGGGAATCTATGAGCAGTTCTTC.

This clonotype was detected many times. The chain links TRBV20-1 to TRBJ2-7, with 11 bases fitting TRBD2. The V gene's germline CDR1 is DFQATT and CDR2 SNEGSKA (reference sequence). The CDR3 loop spans 17 amino acids. Unmatched junction bases numbered 15, after V lost 6 bases and J lost 2 bases. DNA for the CDR3: TGCAGTGCCGTAGTGCTAGCGGGGGGCCCTATACCCTACGAGCAGTACTTC. This codes for CSAVVLAGGPIPYEQYF.

This clonotype has more than one count but fewer than ten. The rearrangement joins TRBV5-1 to TRBJ2-7; TRBD2 matches 10 bases. The DNA end is more similar to TRBJ2-5, so the J call may be wrong. This CDR3 contains 19 residues. The germline gives CDR1 SGHRS, CDR2 YFSETQ. The CDR3 DNA reads TGCGCCAGCAGCTTGAGGTGGGAACGAATAGCGGGGGGAAAAGAGACCCAGTACTTC. Its protein is CASSLRWERIAGGKETQYF.

This clonotype has a single count. The chain is built from TRBV20-1 and TRBJ1-1; D is possibly TRBD1 (6 bases). The CDR3 runs to 13 residues. V was clipped by 4 bases and J by 1 base, with 10 bases between them. Germline V gene data show CDR1 as DFQATT and CDR2 as SNEGSKA (reference sequence). The CDR3 spells CSAKDSANTEAFF. The DNA of the CDR3 is TGCAGTGCTAAGGACAGTGCGAACACTGAAGCTTTCTTT.

The chain couples TRBV6-1 to TRBJ2-7; D unclear. V gave up 3 bases and J gave up 2 bases, with 14 bases separating them. This CDR3 has 15 amino acids. Germline assignment: CDR1 MNHNS and CDR2 SASEGT. The CDR3 protein is CASSDLGLTTYEQYF. CDR3 bases: TGTGCCAGCAGTGATTTGGGGTTAACGACCTACGAGCAGTACTTC.